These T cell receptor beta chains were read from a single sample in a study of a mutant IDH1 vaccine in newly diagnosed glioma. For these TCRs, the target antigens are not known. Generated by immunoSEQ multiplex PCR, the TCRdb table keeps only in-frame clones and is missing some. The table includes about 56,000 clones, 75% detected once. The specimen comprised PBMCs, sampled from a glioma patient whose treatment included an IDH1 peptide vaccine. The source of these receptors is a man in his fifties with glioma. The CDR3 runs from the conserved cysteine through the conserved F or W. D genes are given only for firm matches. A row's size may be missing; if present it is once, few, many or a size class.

cdr3_nt: TGCAGCGTTGAAAGGGGGACCCACACCGGGGAGCTGTTTTTT
cdr3_aa: CSVERGTHTGELFF
clone_size: .
d_call: .
j_call: TRBJ2-2
v_call: TRBV29-1

cdr3_nt: TGTGCCTGGAGACCTCCGGGGCCGAAGACCCAGTACTTC
cdr3_aa: CAWRPPGPKTQYF
clone_size: .
d_call: .
j_call: TRBJ2-5
v_call: TRBV30

cdr3_nt: TGTGCCAGCAGCGTAGGAATAGGCGGAAGCAATCAGCCCCAGCATTTT
cdr3_aa: CASSVGIGGSNQPQHF
clone_size: .
d_call: .
j_call: TRBJ1-5
v_call: TRBV9

cdr3_nt: TGCGCCAGCAGCCAAGATGAGCGGGATGGCTACACCTTC
cdr3_aa: CASSQDERDGYTF
clone_size: .
d_call: .
j_call: TRBJ1-2
v_call: TRBV4-1

cdr3_nt: TGTGCCAGCAGCTTGGGACAGTTCTCTGGAAACACCATATATTTT
cdr3_aa: CASSLGQFSGNTIYF
clone_size: .
d_call: .
j_call: TRBJ1-3
v_call: TRBV5-6

cdr3_nt: TGCGCCAGCAGACCAGACAGGGGCAATGAGCAGTTCTTC
cdr3_aa: CASRPDRGNEQFF
clone_size: .
d_call: TRBD1
j_call: TRBJ2-1
v_call: TRBV5-1

cdr3_nt: TGTGCCAGCAGGTCGACTCTTGGAAACACCATATATTTT
cdr3_aa: CASRSTLGNTIYF
clone_size: .
d_call: .
j_call: TRBJ1-3
v_call: TRBV6-6

cdr3_nt: TGTGCCAGCAGCTTGCCGTATTCCGTGGCGGCGTACGAGCAGTACTTC
cdr3_aa: CASSLPYSVAAYEQYF
clone_size: medium-sized
d_call: .
j_call: TRBJ2-7
v_call: TRBV5-8

cdr3_nt: TGTGCCAGCAGCCTAGCTTGGGGAGGGAGTGGGCAGCCCCAGCATTTT
cdr3_aa: CASSLAWGGSGQPQHF
clone_size: .
d_call: .
j_call: TRBJ1-5
v_call: TRBV5-5

cdr3_nt: TGCGCCAGCAGCCCACCGACTAGCGGGGGTACCGGGGAGCTGTTTTTT
cdr3_aa: CASSPPTSGGTGELFF
clone_size: .
d_call: TRBD2
j_call: TRBJ2-2
v_call: TRBV5-1

cdr3_nt: TGCGCCAGCAGCTTAATGACAGAGGAAATCTACGAGCAGTACTTC
cdr3_aa: CASSLMTEEIYEQYF
clone_size: .
d_call: .
j_call: TRBJ2-7
v_call: TRBV5-1

cdr3_nt: TGTGCCAGCAGCGTAGGGCGGGGTTCCGTCTACGAGCAGTACTTC
cdr3_aa: CASSVGRGSVYEQYF
clone_size: .
d_call: .
j_call: TRBJ2-7
v_call: TRBV9

cdr3_nt: TGCAGCGTTGAAACGGAGATGAACACTGAAGCTTTCTTT
cdr3_aa: CSVETEMNTEAFF
clone_size: .
d_call: .
j_call: TRBJ1-1
v_call: TRBV29-1

cdr3_nt: TGCAGCGTTGATGGTGGGAATACCGGCAATGAGCAGTTCTTC
cdr3_aa: CSVDGGNTGNEQFF
clone_size: .
d_call: .
j_call: TRBJ2-1
v_call: TRBV29-1

cdr3_nt: TGCAGCGTCATGCCAGGGTCCACTGAAGCTTTCTTT
cdr3_aa: CSVMPGSTEAFF
clone_size: .
d_call: .
j_call: TRBJ1-1
v_call: TRBV29-1

cdr3_nt: TGCAGCGTTGGGGAAGGGGGAAATCAGCCCCAGCATTTT
cdr3_aa: CSVGEGGNQPQHF
clone_size: .
d_call: .
j_call: TRBJ1-5
v_call: TRBV29-1

cdr3_nt: TGTGCCAGCAGCGAGACAGGGGCCCTCACCTACGAGCAGTACTTC
cdr3_aa: CASSETGALTYEQYF
clone_size: .
d_call: TRBD1
j_call: TRBJ2-7
v_call: TRBV7-8

cdr3_nt: TGTGCCAGTAGTAACCTCGGACAGGGCGCGTCCAATGAGCAGTTCTTC
cdr3_aa: CASSNLGQGASNEQFF
clone_size: .
d_call: TRBD1
j_call: TRBJ2-1
v_call: TRBV19

cdr3_nt: TGTGCCAGCAGCGATCGGGGACAGGGTTTCGCTGAAGCTTTCTTT
cdr3_aa: CASSDRGQGFAEAFF
clone_size: .
d_call: TRBD1
j_call: TRBJ1-1
v_call: TRBV9

cdr3_nt: TGTGCCTGGACGAGAGGGGGTTCCACTGAAGCTTTCTTT
cdr3_aa: CAWTRGGSTEAFF
clone_size: few
d_call: .
j_call: TRBJ1-1
v_call: TRBV30

cdr3_nt: TGTGCCAGCAGCTTGACAGGGGGCGAGGGCTACACCTTC
cdr3_aa: CASSLTGGEGYTF
clone_size: .
d_call: TRBD1
j_call: TRBJ1-2
v_call: TRBV9

cdr3_nt: TGTGCCAGCAGCTTGCAGGGAAACTACGAGCAGTACTTC
cdr3_aa: CASSLQGNYEQYF
clone_size: .
d_call: .
j_call: TRBJ2-7
v_call: TRBV5-5

cdr3_nt: TGTGCCAGCAGCTTGCGACAGGGAGGAGTTTCCTACACCTTC
cdr3_aa: CASSLRQGGVSYTF
clone_size: .
d_call: TRBD1
j_call: TRBJ1-2
v_call: TRBV5-6

cdr3_nt: TGTGCCAGTAGCTACCTCCGGACAGGGGGCTCGGGAACTGAAGCTTTCTTT
cdr3_aa: CASSYLRTGGSGTEAFF
clone_size: once
d_call: TRBD1
j_call: TRBJ1-1
v_call: TRBV19

cdr3_nt: TGTGCCAGCTCCTCGGGGGGTTCGAATGAGCAGTTCTTC
cdr3_aa: CASSSGGSNEQFF
clone_size: few
d_call: TRBD2
j_call: TRBJ2-1
v_call: TRBV18

cdr3_nt: TGCAGCGTGAGGGGTAGCGGCTCTGGGGCCAACGTCCTGACTTTC
cdr3_aa: CSVRGSGSGANVLTF
clone_size: .
d_call: .
j_call: TRBJ2-6
v_call: TRBV29-1

cdr3_nt: TGTGCCTGGAGTGTTGGGGCGAACACTGAAGCTTTCTTT
cdr3_aa: CAWSVGANTEAFF
clone_size: .
d_call: .
j_call: TRBJ1-1
v_call: TRBV30

cdr3_nt: TGTGCCAGCAGCTCCGACAGAAACCTCAATCAGCCCCAGCATTTT
cdr3_aa: CASSSDRNLNQPQHF
clone_size: once
d_call: .
j_call: TRBJ1-5
v_call: TRBV6-5

cdr3_nt: TGTGCCAGTAGCCCCGGGCTAGCCGGCGAGCAGTACTTC
cdr3_aa: CASSPGLAGEQYF
clone_size: .
d_call: .
j_call: TRBJ2-7
v_call: TRBV19

cdr3_nt: TGTGCCAGCAGCTTAGATCCAGGGGCTGGAAACACCATATATTTT
cdr3_aa: CASSLDPGAGNTIYF
clone_size: .
d_call: .
j_call: TRBJ1-3
v_call: TRBV7-8

cdr3_nt: TGTGCCAGCAGTGGAGCGGGAAGCTCTGGGGCCAACGTCCTGACTTTC
cdr3_aa: CASSGAGSSGANVLTF
clone_size: once
d_call: TRBD2
j_call: TRBJ2-6
v_call: TRBV25-1

cdr3_nt: TGTGCTAGTGGTTTGGGGACTAGCGGTGGCTACACCTTC
cdr3_aa: CASGLGTSGGYTF
clone_size: .
d_call: .
j_call: TRBJ1-2
v_call: TRBV12-5

cdr3_nt: TGTGCCAGCAGCTTACGGACAGGGGAAGATGGCTACACCTTC
cdr3_aa: CASSLRTGEDGYTF
clone_size: .
d_call: TRBD1
j_call: TRBJ1-2
v_call: TRBV7-8

cdr3_nt: TGTGCCTGGAGGAACTATGGCTACACCTTC
cdr3_aa: CAWRNYGYTF
clone_size: few
d_call: .
j_call: TRBJ1-2
v_call: TRBV30

cdr3_nt: TGTGCCAGTAGTATGAGGGACACCTCCTACGAGCAGTACTTC
cdr3_aa: CASSMRDTSYEQYF
clone_size: .
d_call: .
j_call: TRBJ2-7
v_call: TRBV19

cdr3_nt: TGCGCCAGCAGTGAGAGTCAACAGGGTGACACCTTC
cdr3_aa: CASSESQQGDTF
clone_size: .
d_call: .
j_call: TRBJ1-2
v_call: TRBV10-1

cdr3_nt: TGTGCCAGCTCACTCGCCTCTGGTGAGCCCCAGCATTTT
cdr3_aa: CASSLASGEPQHF
clone_size: .
d_call: .
j_call: TRBJ1-5
v_call: TRBV18

cdr3_nt: TGTGCCTCCACAGGGCCCCTTGGGTATGGCTACACCTTC
cdr3_aa: CASTGPLGYGYTF
clone_size: .
d_call: .
j_call: TRBJ1-2
v_call: TRBV30

cdr3_nt: TGTGCCAGCAGCTTGGCCGGACCCGACTTGGGTTTCTTT
cdr3_aa: CASSLAGPDLGFF
clone_size: once
d_call: .
j_call: TRBJ1-1
v_call: TRBV5-6

cdr3_nt: TGCGCCAGCAGTCCCGGGACAGGGCCATACGAGCAGTACTTC
cdr3_aa: CASSPGTGPYEQYF
clone_size: .
d_call: TRBD1
j_call: TRBJ2-7
v_call: TRBV5-1

cdr3_nt: TGTGCCAGCAGTTTATCTCCGGCCCAAGAGACCCAGTACTTC
cdr3_aa: CASSLSPAQETQYF
clone_size: .
d_call: .
j_call: TRBJ2-5
v_call: TRBV27

cdr3_nt: TGTGCCAGCACCTCTGACCCCGGGACGAAGGACGAGCAGTACTTC
cdr3_aa: CASTSDPGTKDEQYF
clone_size: .
d_call: .
j_call: TRBJ2-7
v_call: TRBV2

cdr3_nt: TGTGCCAGCAGCGTAGAGAAGGGGGCGATGAACACTGAAGCTTTCTTT
cdr3_aa: CASSVEKGAMNTEAFF
clone_size: once
d_call: TRBD1
j_call: TRBJ1-1
v_call: TRBV9

cdr3_nt: TGTGCCACCAGCGGACCCGGACCTTCAGAGACCCAGTACTTC
cdr3_aa: CATSGPGPSETQYF
clone_size: .
d_call: .
j_call: TRBJ2-5
v_call: TRBV15

cdr3_nt: TGTGCCAGCAGCCGGGACAGCAACACTGAAGCTTTCTTT
cdr3_aa: CASSRDSNTEAFF
clone_size: once
d_call: TRBD1
j_call: TRBJ1-1
v_call: TRBV7-6

cdr3_nt: TGTGCCAGCAGTTTGAGCAGGAACTATGGCTACACCTTC
cdr3_aa: CASSLSRNYGYTF
clone_size: .
d_call: .
j_call: TRBJ1-2
v_call: TRBV27

cdr3_nt: TGTGCCAGCAGCTTGATACATTTT
cdr3_aa: CASSLIHF
clone_size: few
d_call: .
j_call: TRBJ1-5
v_call: TRBV5-8

cdr3_nt: TGTGCCAGCGCCTCTCCCGGGGACAGGTATGGCTACACCTTC
cdr3_aa: CASASPGDRYGYTF
clone_size: .
d_call: TRBD1
j_call: TRBJ1-2
v_call: TRBV7-2

cdr3_nt: TGCGCCAGCGGTTCAATGGGGCGACAAGAGACCCAGTACTTC
cdr3_aa: CASGSMGRQETQYF
clone_size: .
d_call: .
j_call: TRBJ2-5
v_call: TRBV5-1

cdr3_nt: TGTGCCACGGCGACGGGACAGGTAAATCAGCCCCAGCATTTT
cdr3_aa: CATATGQVNQPQHF
clone_size: .
d_call: TRBD1
j_call: TRBJ1-5
v_call: TRBV10-3

cdr3_nt: TGTGCCACCAGCGGGACAGGTCAGGGAGGGTCCTACAATGAGCAGTTCTTC
cdr3_aa: CATSGTGQGGSYNEQFF
clone_size: .
d_call: .
j_call: TRBJ2-1
v_call: TRBV15

cdr3_nt: TGTGCCTGGAGTCCCCAGGGGGCCTATGGCTACACCTTC
cdr3_aa: CAWSPQGAYGYTF
clone_size: .
d_call: TRBD1
j_call: TRBJ1-2
v_call: TRBV30